The present T cell receptor beta chain was sequenced within a study of blood T cell repertoires in COVID-19. Study summary: Specimens from acute and convalescent COVID-19 originated in the United States, Italy and Spain. Sources were T cells, B-cell-depleted T cells, or PBMCs; the material itself was cDNA or gDNA.

V was trimmed by 8 bases and J by 5 bases, leaving 21 bases between them. The length of the CDR3 is 15 residues. Germline V lookup: CDR1 MDHEN, CDR2 SYDVKM. The Seattle patients joined while their infection was active and were tracked longitudinally afterward. Clones were sequenced by immunoSEQ multiplex PCR, and TCRdb holds only the in-frame ones, with some missing. The sample includes roughly 150,000 clones, around nine tenths of them seen just once. The receptor's source is a woman over 75 with COVID-19, enrolled during active disease. The chain links TRBV28 to TRBJ1-1; no reliable D call. Sample: peripheral blood. The CDR3 sequence is CASPPGGQRRTEAFF. The CDR3 DNA reads TGTGCCAGCCCCCCCGGCGGGCAGAGGCGGACTGAAGCTTTCTTT.